This T cell receptor (beta chain) was recorded in a study of cytomegalovirus exposure and HLA in healthy donors. Vbeta (60) and Jbeta (13) primers were used in the PCR. Assay: immunoSEQ multiplex PCR; the TCRdb copy retains only in-frame clones and omits some. Among about 170,000 clones listed, over 70% were seen once. Details on this clone: The antigen is not known. An end of the junction does not agree with germline; a read error may underlie this. Distinct nucleotide sequences in the sample also encode this CDR3.

All the people who gave samples were healthy bone marrow donors. The germline V gene has CDR1 SGHTA and CDR2 FQGTGA. This CDR3 comprises 13 residues. Points from the study as a whole: Later examination showed HLA-associated TCR beta chains had greater clonal expansion than equally common others.

V and J are TRBV7-3 and TRBJ2-2; TRBD1 might be the D (5 bases). Sequenced input: PBMCs. This TCR was recovered from a female donor in good health and CMV-seronegative. CDR3 sequence (DNA): TGCGCCAGCAGCCTGACAGTCACCGGGGAGCTGTTTTTT. This gives the protein CASSLTVTGELFF. Filled out from reference TRBV7-3 and TRBJ2-2, the complete variable domain reads GAGVSQTPSNKVTEKGKYVELRCDPISGHTALYWYRQSLGQGPEFLIYFQGTGAADDSGLPNDRFFAVRPEGSVSTLKIQRTERGDSAVYLCASSLTVTGELFFGEGSRLTVL.